This T cell receptor (beta chain) was identified in a study of cytomegalovirus exposure and HLA in healthy donors. Trimming stripped 1 base from V and 10 bases from J, with 22 bases between. There are 17 residues in the CDR3. CDR1 and CDR2 from the germline V gene are SNHLY and FYNNEI. The PCR contained 60 Vbeta and 13 Jbeta primers. TCRdb's copy holds only in-frame clones and misses some; the assay was immunoSEQ multiplex PCR. The table has over 130,000 clones, just over 65% seen once. The sample taken for sequencing was PBMCs. This receptor was obtained from an older woman in good health and CMV-seronegative. The chain has TRBV2 and TRBJ1-4, with D perhaps TRBD1 (6 bases). The DNA of the CDR3 is TGTGCCAGCAGTGAAGATAGACCGGGACACGGAAGGCGAAAACTGTTTTTT. Protein sequence: CASSEDRPGHGRRKLFF. The complete variable domain, with remaining parts taken from reference TRBV2 and TRBJ1-4, reads EPEVTQTPSHQVTQMGQEVILRCVPISNHLYFYWYRQILGQKVEFLVSFYNNEISEKSEIFDDQFSVERPDGSNFTLKIRSTKLEDSAMYFCASSEDRPGHGRRKLFFGSGTQLSVL.